A single sample gave rise to the 15 T cell receptor beta chains below, sequenced in a study of shared clonotypes between healthy human individuals. TCRdb's copy holds only in-frame clones and misses some; the assay was immunoSEQ multiplex PCR. In the table there are 1.4 million to 1.5 million clones, around 97% of which are singletons. Sequencing input: naive CD4+ T cells sorted from blood. Subset specified: CD45RA+ positively selected. All receptors come from a man aged 25-45 years in good health.

The gene calls are TRBV9 and TRBJ2-5, with D unresolved. Trimming removed 0 bases at V and 4 bases at J, with 13 bases between. Germline V gene data show CDR1 as SGDLS and CDR2 as YYNGEE. The CDR3 is 15 amino acids. For the CDR3, the DNA is TGTGCCAGCAGCGTAGCTCCAGCGCCGGGAGAGACCCAGTACTTC. It codes for CASSVAPAPGETQYF.

This chain connects TRBV18 to TRBJ1-1, with D unclear. The CDR3 has 13 residues. Trimming cost V 5 bases and J 5 bases, with 12 bases left between them. CDR1 and CDR2 from the germline V gene are KGHSH and LQKENI. The CDR3 DNA reads TGTGCCAGCTCAGGGTCTGGAGAAACTGAAGCTTTCTTT. Its translation is CASSGSGETEAFF. Combining the CDR3 with reference TRBV18 and TRBJ1-1 gives the whole variable domain NAGVMQNPRHLVRRRGQEARLRCSPMKGHSHVYWYRQLPEEGLKFMVYLQKENIIDESGMPKERFSAEFPKEGPSILRIQQVVRGDSAAYFCASSGSGETEAFFGQGTRLTVV.

In its sample, this clone was seen once. This chain uses TRBV7-7 with TRBJ2-1, with D possibly being TRBD2 (5 bases). The V end lost 1 base, the J end lost 9 bases, and 16 bases lay between the germline ends. The CDR3 runs to 15 residues. Germline V CDR1 and CDR2: SSHAT, FNYEAQ (reference sequence). CDR3 DNA: TGTGCCAGCAGCTTAGGCCAGGCTAGCTTCAGTGAGCAGTTCTTC. It translates to CASSLGQASFSEQFF.

Note on this clone: At one end, the junction sequence differs from germline, possibly due to a read error. This chain joins TRBV27 and TRBJ2-1; TRBD1 might be the D (6 bases). CDR3 length: 16 amino acids. Germline V gene sequence: CDR1 MNHEY, CDR2 SMNVEV (reference sequence). The CDR3 DNA follows: TGTGCCAGCACCCTCAGGGTTGTGGACAGATTGGGGTCGGTTGTCTTC. It specifies CASTLRVVDRLGSVVF.

The J gene is TRBJ1-1, the V gene TRBV19; no definite D call. This CDR3 has 15 residues. The germline gives CDR1 LNHDA, CDR2 SQIVND (reference sequence). Between the trimmed V and J ends, which lost 2 bases and 4 bases, there was a span of 14 bases. CDR3: CASSILSGIGTEAFF. CDR3 DNA: TGTGCCAGTAGTATACTATCCGGGATAGGCACTGAAGCTTTCTTT.

The chain carries TRBV6-5 and TRBJ2-7; maybe TRBD1 (8 bases). The CDR3 has 13 residues. CDR1 and CDR2 (germline): MNHEY, SVGAGI. V lost 5 bases to trimming and J lost 6 bases, with 14 bases between them. The CDR3 here is CASSLTGGGEQYF. DNA of the CDR3: TGTGCCAGCAGTCTCACAGGGGGGGGCGAGCAGTACTTC.

Note on this clone: This sample includes further DNA sequences coding for the same CDR3. V usage is TRBV5-1 and J usage is TRBJ2-3; 7 bases line up with TRBD1. The CDR3 has 13 amino acids. CDR1 and CDR2 (germline): SGHRS, YFSETQ. V trimming: 3 bases; J trimming: 3 bases; junction bases outside the gene matches: 1. The CDR3 region is CASSSTGTDTQYF. CDR3 DNA: TGCGCCAGCAGCTCGACAGGGACAGATACGCAGTATTTT.

V is TRBV6-1 and J is TRBJ2-2, with 7 nucleotides matching TRBD2. The CDR3 runs to 17 residues. The trim removed 2 bases at V and 6 bases at J, leaving 12 bases unmatched. Per germline, CDR1 MNHNS and CDR2 SASEGT. CDR3 sequence: CASSERPWREKAGELFF. The CDR3 DNA is TGTGCCAGCAGTGAACGCCCCTGGCGGGAGAAGGCCGGGGAGCTGTTTTTT.

V usage is TRBV5-4 and J usage is TRBJ1-2, with a tentative D call TRBD1 (6 bases). The ends were cut back, 4 bases at V and 5 bases at J, with 21 bases in the middle. The CDR3 length is 16 residues. In germline, CDR1 is SGHNT, CDR2 YYREEE (reference sequence). The CDR3 sequence is CASSPSGGASGYGYTF. The CDR3 region has the DNA TGTGCCAGCAGCCCGTCGGGGGGCGCAAGTGGGTATGGCTACACCTTC.

The chain links TRBV9 to TRBJ1-1, with 8 bases that match TRBD1. J gave up 5 bases and V 7 bases, and 10 bases lay outside the gene matches. The CDR3 contains 14 residues. From germline, CDR1 is SGDLS and CDR2 YYNGEE. CDR3 amino acids: CASAVQQGGTEAFF. The CDR3 DNA is TGTGCCAGCGCCGTCCAACAGGGGGGAACTGAAGCTTTCTTT.

The V gene is TRBV5-5, the J gene TRBJ1-2; a weak D match, TRBD1 (6 bases). Trimming left V 6 bases short and J 3 bases short, with 18 bases between. The CDR3 covers 15 residues. Germline values: CDR1 SGHKS, CDR2 YYEKEE (reference sequence). Here the CDR3 DNA reads TGTGCCAGCACCCCAACGCCGGGGGCGGACTATGGCTACACCTTC. This translates into CASTPTPGADYGYTF.

The rearrangement links TRBV5-1 to TRBJ2-3, with 10 positions matching TRBD2. Germline V gene sequence: CDR1 SGHRS, CDR2 YFSETQ. CDR3 size: 17 residues. Germline trimming cut 0 bases from V and 1 base from J; bases unmatched to any gene: 5. CDR3 loop: CASSLDPSGGGTDTQYF. The CDR3 coding sequence is TGCGCCAGCAGCTTGGACCCCAGCGGGGGGGGCACAGATACGCAGTATTTT.

Remarks on this clone: Other DNA sequences in this specimen translate into the identical CDR3. The chain carries TRBV18 and TRBJ2-7; D perhaps matches TRBD1 (5 bases). V dropped 3 bases and J dropped 2 bases, with 11 bases sitting between them. CDR1 and CDR2 (germline): KGHSH, LQKENI. The CDR3 sequence is 14 residues long. The CDR3 DNA reads TGTGCCAGCTCACCTGCTAGGGGAACCTACGAGCAGTACTTC. Its translation: CASSPARGTYEQYF.

V is TRBV28 and J is TRBJ1-2, with 7 bases identical to TRBD1. This CDR3 region has 13 residues. V was clipped by 5 bases and J by 5 bases; unmatched bases: 5. The germline V gene encodes CDR1 MDHEN and CDR2 SYDVKM. The CDR3 bases are TGTGCCAGCAGTCGACAGGGCTGGTATGGCTACACCTTC. Translating gives CASSRQGWYGYTF.

The V call is TRBV14, the J call TRBJ2-6, with D uncertain. CDR3 length: 11 residues. CDR1 is SGHDN and CDR2 is FVKESK in the germline V gene. The CDR3 here is CTYYGANVLTF. The DNA for the CDR3 is TGTACGTATTACGGGGCCAACGTCCTGACTTTC.